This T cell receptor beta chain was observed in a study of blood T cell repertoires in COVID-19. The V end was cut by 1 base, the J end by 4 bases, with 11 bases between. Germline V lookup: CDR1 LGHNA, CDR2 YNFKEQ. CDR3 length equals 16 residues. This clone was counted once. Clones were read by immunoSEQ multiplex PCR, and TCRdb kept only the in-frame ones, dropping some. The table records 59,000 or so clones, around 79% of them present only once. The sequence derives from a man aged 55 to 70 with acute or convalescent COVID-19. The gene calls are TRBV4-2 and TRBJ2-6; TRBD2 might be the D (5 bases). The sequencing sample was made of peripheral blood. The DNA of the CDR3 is TGTGCCAGCAGCCAAGCCGCTAGGAGGGGGGCCAACGTCCTGACTTTC. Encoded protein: CASSQAARRGANVLTF.